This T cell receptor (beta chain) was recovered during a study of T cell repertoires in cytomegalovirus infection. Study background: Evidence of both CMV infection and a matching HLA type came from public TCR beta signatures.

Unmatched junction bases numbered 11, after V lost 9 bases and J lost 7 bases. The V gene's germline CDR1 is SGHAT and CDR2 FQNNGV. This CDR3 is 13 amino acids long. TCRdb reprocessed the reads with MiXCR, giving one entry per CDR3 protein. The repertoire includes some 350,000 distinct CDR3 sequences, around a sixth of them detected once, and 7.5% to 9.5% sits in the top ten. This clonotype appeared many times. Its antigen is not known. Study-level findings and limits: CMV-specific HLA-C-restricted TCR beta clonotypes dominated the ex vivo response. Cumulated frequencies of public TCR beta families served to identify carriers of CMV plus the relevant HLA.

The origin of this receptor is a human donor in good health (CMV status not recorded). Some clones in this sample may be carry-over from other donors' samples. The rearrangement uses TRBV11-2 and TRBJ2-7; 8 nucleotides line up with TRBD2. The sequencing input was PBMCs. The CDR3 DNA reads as TGTGCCAGTCGGAATAGCGGGACTGGGGAGCAGTACTTC. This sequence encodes CASRNSGTGEQYF.